The subject of this entry is one T cell receptor beta chain. Its specificity is not known. Time point: persistent/refractory GD, antithyroid drugs over 5 years with positive TRAb. PBMC RNA served as the TCR library source. This sample stems from a study of regulatory T cells in long-lasting Graves disease. Study-level findings and limits: TRBV28 was favored in persistent disease, as were TRBJ1-2 and TRBJ2-5. Lower TCR diversity was seen in persistent Graves' patients than in newly diagnosed ones. Among persistent patients, a larger number of public clonotypes were shared (over 2,500) than among newly diagnosed patients (about 950).

Trimming removed 0 bases at V and 11 bases at J, with 10 bases between. CDR1 and CDR2 from the germline V gene are SEHNR and FQNEAQ (reference sequence). The length of the CDR3 is 13 residues. Researchers made TCR beta libraries by using iRepertoire HTBI primers and running Arm-PCR on CDR3 regions. A single record per CDR3 protein comes from TCRdb applying MiXCR to the multiplex PCR reads. The data show about 470,000 distinct CDR3 sequences, with around 20% seen just once and approximately 8% held by the top ten. The sequence came from a female donor with Graves disease. The V and J genes are TRBV7-9 and TRBJ1-4; D call uncertain. Sequencing was performed on peripheral blood mononuclear cells (PBMCs), taken when the disease was refractory, from a patient treated with antithyroid drugs. CDR3 DNA: TGTGCCAGCAGCTTAGCCCCAGGTCACAAACTGTTTTTT. It specifies CASSLAPGHKLFF.